These 27 T cell receptor beta chains share one sample of origin, sequenced in a study of T cells in Graves' hyperthyroidism and ophthalmopathy. Amplified regions were TCR beta CDR3 sequences from RNA transcripts. TCR CDR3 regions were first amplified by RT-PCR with HTBI primers. TCRdb independently ran MiXCR on the multiplex PCR reads; one entry per CDR3 protein. Here the sample spans 600,000 to 900,000 distinct CDR3 sequences, roughly 17% being singletons. The sample comprised blood. The receptors derive from a man between 18 and 35 years old with Graves' hyperthyroidism.

The V and J genes are TRBV29-1 and TRBJ1-4; 7 nucleotides line up with TRBD1. Germline CDR1 and CDR2: SQVTM and ANQGSEA. V dropped 5 bases and J dropped 5; count of bases not matched to a gene: 11. The CDR3 sequence is 15 residues long. The CDR3 coding sequence is TGCAGCGTTCATACGGGGGGACAGTCGAATGAAAAACTGTTTTTT. It encodes CSVHTGGQSNEKLFF.

The rearrangement links TRBV4-2 to TRBJ2-3, with 13 bases that match TRBD2. Germline CDR1 reads LGHNA; CDR2 reads YNFKEQ. V lost 1 base to trimming and J lost 1 base; unmatched junction nucleotides: 2. CDR3 size: 17 residues. DNA of the CDR3: TGTGCCAGCAGCCAAGGCGGACTAGCGGGAGGCACAGATACGCAGTATTTT. Amino acid sequence: CASSQGGLAGGTDTQYF.

This clonotype was detected ten times or more. The chain couples TRBV6-1 to TRBJ2-7; TRBD1 matches at 9 bases. The CDR3 covers 13 residues. CDR1 MNHNS and CDR2 SASEGT come from the germline V gene. The junction had 4 bases not matched to a gene; V was cut back by 7 bases and J by 3 bases. The CDR3: CASTGTGSYEQYF. In nucleotides, the CDR3 is TGTGCCAGCACCGGGACAGGGAGCTACGAGCAGTACTTC.

The genes are TRBV20-1 and TRBJ1-4; 7 positions match TRBD1. Looked up from germline, CDR1 is DFQATT and CDR2 is SNEGSKA (reference sequence). V lost 3 bases and J lost 7; bases outside the gene matches: 5. The CDR3 contains 13 residues. The CDR3 DNA follows: TGCAGTGCTAGTGGTCAGGGGGGTGAAAAACTGTTTTTT. This translates into CSASGQGGEKLFF.

This rearrangement joins TRBV28 to TRBJ1-2; no firm D call. The germline CDR1 and CDR2 sequences are MDHEN and SYDVKM. V was pared by 7 bases and J by 6 bases, with 18 bases between. This CDR3 spans 14 amino acids. CDR3 sequence (DNA): TGTGCCAGCATCCTTTCAGGTCCATCCAATGGCTACACCTTC. Encoded protein: CASILSGPSNGYTF.

At least ten counts were recorded for this clonotype. The chain has TRBV12-3 or TRBV12-4 and TRBJ1-1; D is undetermined. The CDR3 totals 15 residues. V dropped 3 bases and J dropped 6 bases, with 17 bases sitting between them. The CDR3 loop reads CASSFSTHGFPEAFF. Here the CDR3 DNA reads TGTGCCAGCAGTTTCTCAACACACGGTTTCCCTGAAGCTTTCTTT.

This chain uses TRBV29-1 with TRBJ2-2; the D is unclear. Germline V gene sequence: CDR1 SQVTM, CDR2 ANQGSEA. Trimming cost V 1 base and J 0 bases, with 9 bases left between them. CDR3 length equals 15 residues. The CDR3 is CSVEVTPPNTGELFF. Here the CDR3 DNA reads TGCAGCGTTGAAGTAACTCCCCCGAACACCGGGGAGCTGTTTTTT.

This clonotype was picked up many times. The chain links TRBV9 to TRBJ1-2; D is unclear. V dropped 4 bases and J dropped 9 bases, with 25 bases sitting between them. The CDR3 covers 16 residues. Germline CDR1 reads SGDLS; CDR2 reads YYNGEE. The CDR3 is CASSPREFPRTVRYTF. The CDR3 region has the DNA TGTGCCAGCAGCCCCCGGGAGTTTCCCCGAACTGTACGCTACACCTTC.

This clonotype was found many times. The genes are TRBV28 and TRBJ2-1; no clear D. The CDR3 spans 14 residues. V lost 6 bases, J lost 3 bases, and 12 bases lay in between. Germline CDR1 MDHEN, CDR2 SYDVKM. The CDR3 protein is CASRRSLGYNEQFF. In DNA form, the CDR3 reads TGTGCCAGCAGAAGGAGCTTGGGCTACAATGAGCAGTTCTTC. Complete variable domain (other parts from reference TRBV28 and TRBJ2-1): DVKVTQSSRYLVKRTGEKVFLECVQDMDHENMFWYRQDPGLGLRLIYFSYDVKMKEKGDIPEGYSVSREKKERFSLILESASTNQTSMYLCASRRSLGYNEQFFGPGTRLTVL.

Comment on this clonotype: A much bigger clone sits one base away, suggesting this may be a read error. This chain joins TRBV11-1 and TRBJ1-4, with TRBD1 as a possible D gene (5 bases). Trimming took 7 bases from V and 0 from J, leaving 12 bases between them. This CDR3 region has 15 residues. Germline V gives CDR1 SGHAT, CDR2 FQDESV (reference sequence). CDR3: CASNRGVTTNEKLFF. The CDR3 DNA reads as TGTGCCAGCAATCGAGGGGTTACAACTAATGAAAAACTGTTTTTT.

The chain uses TRBV29-1 and TRBJ2-3, with unresolved D. The ends were cut back, 3 bases at V and 5 bases at J, with 9 bases in the middle. Germline lookup yields CDR1 SQVTM and CDR2 ANQGSEA. This CDR3 has 12 amino acids. The CDR3 sequence is CSVDGVEDTQYF. CDR3 nucleotide sequence: TGCAGCGTTGATGGAGTTGAAGATACGCAGTATTTT.

At least ten counts were recorded for this clonotype. This rearrangement joins TRBV10-3 to TRBJ2-5, with D perhaps matching TRBD2 (6 bases). The length of the CDR3 is 14 residues. CDR1 and CDR2 (germline): ENHRY, SYGVKD. With 2 bases removed from V and 4 bases from J, the gap between germline ends came to 11 bases. In DNA form, the CDR3 reads TGTGCCATCAGTGAGAAGGTGGGAGGAGAGACCCAGTACTTC. This codes for CAISEKVGGETQYF.

The chain employs TRBV24-1 and TRBJ2-1; the match to TRBD2 covers 14 bases. The trim removed 1 base at V and 8 bases at J, leaving 18 bases unmatched. The CDR3 runs 21 residues. CDR1 and CDR2 from the germline V gene are KGHDR and SFDVKD. The chain's CDR3 is CATSDFRTGTGTSGRGDEQFF. The DNA of the CDR3 is TGTGCCACCAGTGATTTTAGGACAGGAACCGGGACTAGCGGGAGAGGGGATGAGCAGTTCTTC.

This rearrangement joins TRBV4-3 to TRBJ2-2, with 14 bases aligning to TRBD2. J was trimmed by 6 bases and V by 0 bases; bases with no gene match: 3. The CDR3 totals 17 residues. The germline V gene has CDR1 LGHNA and CDR2 YSLEER. The CDR3 coding sequence is TGCGCCAGCAGCCAAGACCCGGGACTAGCGGGAGCCGGGGAGCTGTTTTTT. It encodes CASSQDPGLAGAGELFF.

Points on this clonotype: A much larger clone lies a single base off, so this may be a read error. The CDR3 spells CASSQEGTGLANYSYTF. The CDR3 region has the DNA TGTGCCAGCAGCCAAGAAGGGACAGGCCTAGCTAACTATAGCTACACCTTC. The J gene is TRBJ1-2, the V gene TRBV3-1; TRBD1 matches 8 bases. This CDR3 is built from 17 residues. CDR1 LGHDT and CDR2 YNNKEL come from the germline V gene (reference sequence).

The chain is built from TRBV10-3 and TRBJ2-7; D is unclear. CDR1 is ENHRY and CDR2 is SYGVKD in the germline V gene. V lost 10 bases and J 6 bases, leaving 13 bases between the germline ends. The CDR3 runs 11 residues. The CDR3 protein is CATLHLGEQYF. Here the CDR3 DNA reads TGTGCCACCCTACACCTTGGCGAGCAGTACTTC.

This clonotype occurred a few times. This chain uses TRBV6-2 or TRBV6-3 with TRBJ2-7; unclear D gene. CDR3 size: 15 residues. Between the trimmed V and J ends, which lost 6 bases and 1 base, there was a span of 16 bases. Per germline, CDR1 MNHEY and CDR2 SVGEGT. The CDR3: CASSLTSHQSYEQYF. CDR3 in DNA: TGTGCCAGCAGCCTCACATCTCACCAATCCTACGAGCAGTACTTC.

The sample holds a few counts of this clonotype. The chain couples TRBV20-1 to TRBJ2-7; TRBD2 aligns across 11 bases. V was clipped by 6 bases and J by 3 bases; unmatched bases: 10. From germline, CDR1 is DFQATT and CDR2 SNEGSKA (reference sequence). This CDR3 has 15 amino acids. The CDR3 reads CSAQPPTSGSYEQYF. CDR3 in DNA: TGCAGTGCCCAGCCCCCTACTAGCGGGAGCTACGAGCAGTACTTC.

This clonotype was found a few times. The chain employs TRBV9 and TRBJ2-3; 11 bases fit TRBD2. Germline CDR1 and CDR2: SGDLS and YYNGEE. The CDR3 is 16 amino acids. V was pared by 3 bases and J by 3 bases, with 6 bases of the junction left unmatched. Here the CDR3 DNA reads TGTGCCAGCAGCGCTGTAGCGGGAGGGCCTACAGATACGCAGTATTTT. It is translated as CASSAVAGGPTDTQYF.

Only a few counts were recorded for this clonotype. The gene calls are TRBV20-1 and TRBJ2-7; TRBD1 matches at 11 bases. Germline-derived CDR1 and CDR2 are DFQATT and SNEGSKA (reference sequence). The J segment lost 9 bases and the V segment lost 0 bases, leaving 10 bases of the junction unmatched. CDR3 size: 15 residues. CDR3 bases: TGCAGTGCTAGAGATTCCGGGACAGGGGGTTCTTGGCAGTACTTC. It specifies CSARDSGTGGSWQYF.

This clonotype has at least ten counts. The chain employs TRBV6-1 and TRBJ2-3; the D is unclear. Looked up from germline, CDR1 is MNHNS and CDR2 is SASEGT. This CDR3 has 14 residues. V lost 4 bases and J lost 0, with 8 bases in between. DNA of the CDR3: TGTGCCAGCAGTGTGGAGCCTAGCACAGATACGCAGTATTTT. As protein: CASSVEPSTDTQYF.

Note on this clonotype: The junction departs from germline at one end; a sequencing error may be responsible. This rearrangement joins TRBV11-2 to TRBJ2-7; the D gene could be TRBD1 or TRBD2 (5 bases each). The CDR3 is 13 residues long. Per the germline V gene, CDR1 is SGHAT and CDR2 is FQNNGV. CDR3 sequence (DNA): TGTGCCGGGGGAGTTTCGAGCTCCTACGAGCAGCACTTC. It specifies CAGGVSSSYEQHF.

This rearrangement joins TRBV6-5 to TRBJ1-2; D is unresolved. Trimming cost V 2 bases and J 4 bases, with 14 bases left between them. Per germline, CDR1 MNHEY and CDR2 SVGAGI. CDR3 length: 15 residues. CDR3: CASSYHRGTSYGYTF. The CDR3 DNA reads TGTGCCAGCAGTTACCACAGAGGAACCTCCTATGGCTACACCTTC.

In this sample, this clonotype turned up many times. V is TRBV28 and J is TRBJ2-7; 7 bases fit TRBD2. In germline, CDR1 is MDHEN, CDR2 SYDVKM. With 7 bases clipped from V and 2 bases from J, the junction kept 11 bases outside the gene matches. The CDR3 extends over 15 amino acids. CDR3 bases: TGTGCCAGCACCCCGATAGCGGGCCTTGCCTACGAGCAGTACTTC. Encoded protein: CASTPIAGLAYEQYF.

This clonotype came up many times. The J gene is TRBJ2-1, the V gene TRBV3-1; TRBD1 might be the D (6 bases). V was pared by 0 bases and J by 8 bases, with 11 bases between. Germline V lookup: CDR1 LGHDT, CDR2 YNNKEL (reference sequence). The CDR3 runs 14 residues. In DNA, the CDR3 is TGTGCCAGCAGCCAAGATTGGGCAGGGGATGAGCAGTTCTTC. It specifies CASSQDWAGDEQFF.

The chain is built from TRBV3-1 and TRBJ2-1; D might be TRBD1 (6 bases). This CDR3 has 15 amino acids. V was pared by 6 bases and J by 6 bases, with 18 bases between. Germline CDR1 is LGHDT and CDR2 is YNNKEL (reference sequence). The DNA for the CDR3 is TGTGCCAGCAGGCCTCAGGGGTCCCTTATCAATGAGCAGTTCTTC. This encodes CASRPQGSLINEQFF.

This sequence joins TRBV20-1 and TRBJ1-1; no firm D call. V was shortened by 4 bases and J by 1 base, with 16 bases between the two germline ends. The CDR3 has 15 residues. CDR1 is DFQATT, CDR2 SNEGSKA, per germline (reference sequence). CDR3 DNA sequence: TGCAGTGCTACCGCCCCGACTTCTAGGAACACTGAAGCTTTCTTT. Residues: CSATAPTSRNTEAFF.